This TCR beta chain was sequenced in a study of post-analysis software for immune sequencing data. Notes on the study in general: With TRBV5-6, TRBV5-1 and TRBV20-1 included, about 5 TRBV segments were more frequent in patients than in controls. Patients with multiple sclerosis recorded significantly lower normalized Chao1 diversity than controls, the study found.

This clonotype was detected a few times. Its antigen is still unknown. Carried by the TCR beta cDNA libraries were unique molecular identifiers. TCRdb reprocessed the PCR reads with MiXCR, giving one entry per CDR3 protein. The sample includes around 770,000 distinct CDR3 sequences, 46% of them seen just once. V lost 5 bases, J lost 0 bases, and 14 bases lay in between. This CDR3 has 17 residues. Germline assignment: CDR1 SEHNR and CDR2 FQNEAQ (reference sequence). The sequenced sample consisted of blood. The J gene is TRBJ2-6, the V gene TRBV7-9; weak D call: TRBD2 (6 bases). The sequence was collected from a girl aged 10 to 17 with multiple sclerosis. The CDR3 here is CASSPRDWSSGANVLTF. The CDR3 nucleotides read TGTGCCAGCAGCCCCCGGGACTGGAGCTCTGGGGCCAACGTCCTGACTTTC. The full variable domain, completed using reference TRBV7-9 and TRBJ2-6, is DTGVSQNPRHKITKRGQNVTFRCDPISEHNRLYWYRQTLGQGPEFLTYFQNEAQLEKSRLLSDRFSAERPKGSFSTLEIQRTEQGDSAMYLCASSPRDWSSGANVLTFGAGSRLTVL.